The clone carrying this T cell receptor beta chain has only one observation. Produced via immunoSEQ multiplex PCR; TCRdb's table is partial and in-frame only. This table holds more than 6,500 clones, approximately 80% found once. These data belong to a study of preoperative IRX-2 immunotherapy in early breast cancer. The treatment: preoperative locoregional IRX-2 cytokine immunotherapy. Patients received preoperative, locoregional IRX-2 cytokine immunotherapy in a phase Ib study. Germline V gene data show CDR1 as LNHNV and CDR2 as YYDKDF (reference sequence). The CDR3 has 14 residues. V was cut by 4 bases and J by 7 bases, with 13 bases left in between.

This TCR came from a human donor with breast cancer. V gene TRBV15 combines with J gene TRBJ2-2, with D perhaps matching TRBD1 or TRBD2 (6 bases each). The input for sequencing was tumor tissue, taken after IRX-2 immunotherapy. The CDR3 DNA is TGTGCCACCAGCAAAAGACAGGAGGGCGGGGAGCTGTTTTTT. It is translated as CATSKRQEGGELFF.